These 26 T cell receptor beta chains were all obtained from the same sample, sequenced in a study of spatial heterogeneity in lung cancer. Study results and limitations: Tumoral mutation counts were tracked by counts of expanded intratumoral alpha and beta TCRs.

Time point given: sample taken at primary tumor resection. Using its own MiXCR run on the 5' RACE reads, TCRdb lists one record per CDR3 protein. The table shows more than 20,000 distinct CDR3 sequences, with approximately 16% occurring only once. These TCRs' antigens remain unknown. Sequenced here: lung tumor tissue, sampled at surgery. Every receptor here comes from a female donor with early-stage non-small cell lung cancer.

In its sample, this clonotype was seen once. One base away lies a much larger clone, so this may be a sequencing read error. The chain recombines TRBV7-6 with TRBJ2-3; D is undetermined. CDR1 SGHVS and CDR2 FNYEAQ come from the germline V gene. CDR3 length equals 13 residues. This CDR3 reads CAGSPGSTDTQYF. Written as DNA, the CDR3 is TGTGCCGGCAGCCCCGGAAGCACAGATACGCAGTATTTT.

This clonotype was counted only a few times. The chain employs TRBV18 and TRBJ2-3, with D hard to call. This CDR3 region has 13 residues. Germline V gene sequence: CDR1 KGHSH, CDR2 LQKENI. The V end was cut by 2 bases, the J end by 4 bases, with 7 bases between. CDR3 in amino acids: CASSPGDADTQYF. The CDR3 nucleotides are TGTGCCAGCTCACCAGGGGATGCAGATACGCAGTATTTT.

This clonotype has at least ten counts. The chain carries TRBV7-3 and TRBJ2-1, with D perhaps given as TRBD1 or TRBD2 (5 bases each). Trimming took 5 bases from V and 4 from J, leaving 18 bases between them. The CDR3 totals 16 residues. Per germline, CDR1 SGHTA and CDR2 FQGTGA. The CDR3 nucleotides read TGTGCCAGCAGCCCAAACCCGGGACGCTATTACAATGAGCAGTTCTTC. Translating gives CASSPNPGRYYNEQFF. Based on the CDR3 plus reference TRBV7-3 and TRBJ2-1, the full variable domain is GAGVSQTPSNKVTEKGKYVELRCDPISGHTALYWYRQSLGQGPEFLIYFQGTGAADDSGLPNDRFFAVRPEGSVSTLKIQRTERGDSAVYLCASSPNPGRYYNEQFFGPGTRLTVL.

V usage is TRBV19 and J usage is TRBJ2-1; the D is unclear. The CDR3 totals 14 residues. CDR1 and CDR2 (germline): LNHDA, SQIVND (reference sequence). Trimming shortened V by 10 bases and J by 9 bases, and 22 bases separated the two germline ends. The CDR3: CATLAPDGTPEQFF. Here the CDR3 DNA reads TGTGCCACCCTGGCCCCGGACGGCACTCCTGAGCAGTTCTTC.

This clonotype was observed a few times. V and J are TRBV4-1 and TRBJ2-7; 10 bases are shared with TRBD1. Trimming cost V 6 bases and J 5 bases; bases outside gene matches: 7. Germline V gives CDR1 MGHRA, CDR2 YSYEKL. This CDR3 spans 14 amino acids. CDR3 residues: CASSFDRGLNEQYF. CDR3 bases: TGCGCCAGCAGTTTCGACAGGGGGCTGAACGAGCAGTACTTC.

In its sample, this clonotype was seen a few times. The V call is TRBV7-9, the J call TRBJ2-7, with 7 positions matching TRBD1. With V trimmed by 1 base and J by 2 bases, 5 bases remained unmatched. The germline CDR1 and CDR2 sequences are SEHNR and FQNEAQ (reference sequence). There are 15 residues in the CDR3. The CDR3 spells CASSLGQGSTYEQYF. The CDR3 nucleotides are TGTGCCAGCAGCTTAGGACAGGGATCAACCTACGAGCAGTACTTC.

This clonotype has ten or more counts. The chain recombines TRBV28 with TRBJ2-1, with 7 bases lining up with TRBD2. The CDR3 has 13 amino acids. The junction had 3 bases not matched to a gene; V was cut back by 6 bases and J by 4 bases. Germline V gene data show CDR1 as MDHEN and CDR2 as SYDVKM. CDR3 protein: CASRWGGYNEQFF. The CDR3 nucleotides read TGTGCCAGCAGGTGGGGAGGGTACAATGAGCAGTTCTTC.

Comments on this clonotype: It may be a read error: a sequence one base away is much more abundant. The chain has TRBV4-1 and TRBJ2-1; 11 positions match TRBD2. The CDR3 length is 17 residues. J lost 5 bases, V lost 2 bases, and 8 bases had no gene match. Germline assignment: CDR1 MGHRA and CDR2 YSYEKL. The CDR3 protein is CASSQIQGLAANNEQFF. CDR3 bases: TGCGCCAGCAGCCAAATACAGGGACTAGCGGCGAACAATGAGCAGTTCTTC.

The chain has TRBV11-3 and TRBJ2-7; D may correspond to TRBD1 or TRBD2 (6 bases each). The germline V and J ends were trimmed by 0 bases and 7 bases, with 13 bases remaining between them. CDR1 and CDR2 (germline): SGHNT, YENEEA. The CDR3 has 14 residues. The CDR3 sequence is CASSLDRGQGEQYF. DNA of the CDR3: TGTGCCAGCAGCTTAGATCGGGGGCAGGGGGAGCAGTACTTC.

This clonotype was seen only a few times. The chain couples TRBV28 to TRBJ2-1; D uncertain. The CDR3 is 12 residues long. V was pared by 3 bases and J by 9 bases, with 9 bases between. CDR1 is MDHEN and CDR2 is SYDVKM in the germline V gene. The CDR3 coding sequence is TGTGCCAGCAGTTTCCGGGTGCGTGAGCAGTTCTTC. Residues: CASSFRVREQFF.

This clonotype came up a few times. The rearrangement uses TRBV29-1 and TRBJ2-7; tentatively, D is TRBD1 (6 bases). CDR1 and CDR2 (germline): SQVTM, ANQGSEA. The CDR3 totals 12 residues. V lost 4 bases and J 2 bases, leaving 9 bases between the germline ends. As DNA, the CDR3 is TGCAGCGTTGGAGGGGGAGCCTACGAGCAGTACTTC. Translated: CSVGGGAYEQYF.

Worth noting for this clonotype: The CDR3 carries no conserved terminal phenylalanine or tryptophan, so it likely arises from a read error. The rearrangement joins TRBV7-2 to TRBJ2-1; TRBD2 matches at 8 bases. The CDR3 totals 16 residues. Germline CDR1 is SGHTA and CDR2 is FQGNSA. J lost 7 bases, V lost 6 bases, and 14 bases had no gene match. CDR3 nucleotide sequence: TGTGCCAGCAGTACCCGGGGAGCGGGAGTGGGGAATGAGCAGTTCTTA. Translation: CASSTRGAGVGNEQFL.

This clonotype was seen more than once but under ten times. The V gene is TRBV14, the J gene TRBJ2-5; D might be TRBD1 (6 bases). Trimming removed 2 bases at V and 5 bases at J, with 12 bases between. The CDR3 consists of 14 residues. CDR1 and CDR2 from the germline V gene are SGHDN and FVKESK. The CDR3 here is CASSQNRVSETQYF. The CDR3 DNA sequence: TGTGCCAGCAGCCAAAACAGGGTTTCGGAGACCCAGTACTTC.

This clonotype showed up many times. V and J are TRBV18 and TRBJ2-1; D gene ambiguous. Looked up from germline, CDR1 is KGHSH and CDR2 is LQKENI. The CDR3 covers 13 residues. Trimming removed 3 bases at V and 5 bases at J, with 8 bases between. CDR3 in amino acids: CASSPQLNNEQFF. In nucleotides, the CDR3 is TGTGCCAGCTCACCCCAGTTGAACAATGAGCAGTTCTTC.

Within the sample, this clonotype is medium-sized. V usage is TRBV4-2 and J usage is TRBJ2-3; no firm D call. Germline V gene data show CDR1 as LGHNA and CDR2 as YNFKEQ. The V end was cut by 3 bases, the J end by 2 bases, with 9 bases between. The CDR3 runs 14 residues. The CDR3 DNA follows: TGTGCCAGCAGCCATGATGACCACACAGATACGCAGTATTTT. It is translated as CASSHDDHTDTQYF.

This chain uses TRBV30 with TRBJ2-7; TRBD2 agrees at 10 bases. The CDR3 loop spans 16 amino acids. V shed 2 bases, J shed 6 bases, and the junction held 13 bases outside the gene matches. The germline gives CDR1 GTSNPN, CDR2 SVGIG (reference sequence). This CDR3 is CAWSISIAGGAGEQYF. CDR3 nucleotide sequence: TGTGCCTGGAGTATCTCGATAGCGGGAGGAGCTGGCGAGCAGTACTTC.

The rearrangement uses TRBV2 and TRBJ2-7; 13 bases map to TRBD2. With 9 bases clipped from V and 8 bases from J, the junction kept 22 bases outside the gene matches. CDR1 SNHLY and CDR2 FYNNEI come from the germline V gene. The CDR3 covers 18 residues. This CDR3 is CASTYPGLAGSGWMKQYF. CDR3 nucleotide sequence: TGTGCCAGTACTTACCCGGGACTAGCGGGAAGTGGGTGGATGAAGCAGTACTTC.

This clonotype has a handful of counts. At one end the junction does not follow the germline gene, possibly because of a read error. The J gene is TRBJ2-3, the V gene TRBV11-2; no firm D call. In germline, CDR1 is SGHAT, CDR2 FQNNGV. The CDR3 sequence is 12 residues long. The CDR3 DNA is TGTGCCAGCAGCTTACTAGGCCCATCATTGGATTTT. Translated: CASSLLGPSLDF.

This clonotype appeared many times. The rearrangement joins TRBV6-5 to TRBJ2-6; D gene unclear. V was shortened by 7 bases and J by 4 bases, with 8 bases between the two germline ends. The CDR3 totals 13 residues. From germline, CDR1 is MNHEY and CDR2 SVGAGI. The CDR3 DNA is TGTGCCAGCATGCCCCCAGGGGCCAACGTCCTGACTTTC. This translates into CASMPPGANVLTF.

This clonotype was seen many times. For the CDR3, the DNA is TGTGCCAGCAGGACAAGCGGGGGACAAGAGACCCAGTACTTC. Its translation is CASRTSGGQETQYF. This chain joins TRBV28 and TRBJ2-5; 8 nucleotides match TRBD2. The germline V gene has CDR1 MDHEN and CDR2 SYDVKM. There are 14 residues in the CDR3. V shed 6 bases and J 2 bases; nucleotides not matched to a gene: 5.

Only a few counts were recorded for this clonotype. J is TRBJ2-3 and V is TRBV20-1; 9 nucleotides match TRBD1. Per the germline V gene, CDR1 is DFQATT and CDR2 is SNEGSKA (reference sequence). The ends lost 5 bases at V and 2 bases at J; junction bases unmatched: 8. There are 15 residues in the CDR3. CDR3 sequence reads: CSALQGARATDTQYF. The CDR3 DNA reads TGCAGTGCTCTACAGGGGGCGCGGGCCACAGATACGCAGTATTTT.

This clonotype is medium-sized. V is TRBV4-1 and J is TRBJ2-1, with D maybe TRBD2 (7 bases). CDR1 and CDR2 (germline): MGHRA, YSYEKL. Trimming removed 2 bases from V and 7 bases from J, with 18 bases in between. The CDR3 extends over 16 amino acids. This chain's CDR3 is CASSQPLRGGRNEQFF. Here the CDR3 DNA reads TGCGCCAGCAGCCAACCCTTGAGGGGGGGACGGAATGAGCAGTTCTTC.

This clonotype was counted ten times or more. The gene calls are TRBV7-8 and TRBJ2-5; D possibly corresponds to TRBD1 (6 bases). This CDR3 is built from 12 residues. CDR1 and CDR2 from the germline V gene are SGHVS and FQNEAQ. V lost 10 bases and J lost 2, with 11 bases in between. The CDR3 here is CAITGQQETQYF. CDR3 DNA: TGTGCCATTACGGGACAACAAGAGACCCAGTACTTC.

This clonotype was seen at least ten times. The chain links TRBV4-1 to TRBJ1-1, with D unresolved. V was clipped by 1 base and J by 7 bases, with 10 bases between them. Germline-derived CDR1 and CDR2 are MGHRA and YSYEKL. This CDR3 has 13 amino acids. This CDR3 reads CASSQVMVDEAFF. For the CDR3, the DNA is TGCGCCAGCAGCCAAGTAATGGTAGATGAAGCTTTCTTT.

The CDR3 region is CAWRATSTSQYF. In DNA, the CDR3 is TGTGCCTGGAGGGCGACTAGTACGTCGCAGTACTTC. V and J are TRBV30 and TRBJ2-7; D might be TRBD2 (6 bases). CDR1 is GTSNPN and CDR2 is SVGIG in the germline V gene (reference sequence). Trimming removed 3 bases at V and 9 bases at J, with 15 bases between. This CDR3 is built from 12 residues.

As concerns this clonotype: This may stem from a read error, because a much larger clone lies one nucleotide away. The chain couples TRBV20-1 to TRBJ2-1; the match to TRBD1 covers 9 bases. V shed 5 bases, J shed 7 bases, and the junction held 18 bases outside the gene matches. The CDR3 has 17 amino acids. The germline V gene encodes CDR1 DFQATT and CDR2 SNEGSKA (reference sequence). CDR3 DNA sequence: TGCAGTGCTTCCCCACAATTAACCGGGACAGGGAAGAATGAGCAGTTCTTC. This gives the protein CSASPQLTGTGKNEQFF.